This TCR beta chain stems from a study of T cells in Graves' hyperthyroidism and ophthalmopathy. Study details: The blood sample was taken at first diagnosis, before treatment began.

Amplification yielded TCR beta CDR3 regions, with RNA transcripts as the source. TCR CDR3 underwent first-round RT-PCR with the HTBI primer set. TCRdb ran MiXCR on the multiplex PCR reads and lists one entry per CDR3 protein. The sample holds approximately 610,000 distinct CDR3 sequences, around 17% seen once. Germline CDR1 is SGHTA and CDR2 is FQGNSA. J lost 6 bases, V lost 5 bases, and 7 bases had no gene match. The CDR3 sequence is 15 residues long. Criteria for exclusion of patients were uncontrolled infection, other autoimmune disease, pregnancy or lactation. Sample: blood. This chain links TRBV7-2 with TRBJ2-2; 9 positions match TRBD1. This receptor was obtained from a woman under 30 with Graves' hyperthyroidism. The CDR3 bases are TGTGCCAGCAGCCCCGGGACAGGGACATCCGGGGAGCTGTTTTTT. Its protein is CASSPGTGTSGELFF.